The T cell receptor (beta chain) described here comes from a study of blood T cell repertoires in COVID-19. Clones were sequenced by immunoSEQ multiplex PCR, and TCRdb holds only the in-frame ones, with some missing. The table records roughly 55,000 clones, roughly four fifths of them present only once. The ends lost 8 bases at V and 6 bases at J; junction bases unmatched: 10. This CDR3 contains 13 residues. Per the germline V gene, CDR1 is MDHEN and CDR2 is SYDVKM. The clonotype comes from a human donor in a cohort sampled during active COVID-19. The sequenced sample was peripheral blood. This chain joins TRBV28 and TRBJ2-7; 7 bases align to TRBD1. CDR3 nucleotides: TGTGCCAGCCTCCAGACAGGGAATGTCGAGCAGTACTTC. It encodes CASLQTGNVEQYF.